This T cell receptor beta chain was recovered during a study of OX40 agonist ivuxolimab in advanced cancers. Study details: It was ivuxolimab, an agonistic anti-OX40 (CD134) antibody, that patients were treated with. Those enrolled were 82.7% male, with a mean age of about 66 years and ages from 23 to 79.

Researchers took blood at baseline, on cycle 4 day 1, and on cycle 7 day 1. Data came from immunoSEQ multiplex PCR; TCRdb stores just in-frame clones and leaves some out. The table lists just under 75,000 clones, 90% of them singletons. Unmatched junction bases numbered 3, after V lost 1 base and J lost 1 base. CDR1 and CDR2 from the germline V gene are LNHNV and YYDKDF (reference sequence). The CDR3 totals 15 residues. The sequence was obtained from an adult with an advanced solid tumor such as melanoma, head and neck, liver or kidney cancer. The chain recombines TRBV15 with TRBJ2-7; 8 bases are a match to TRBD1. Sequenced material: CD4+ or CD8+ T cells sorted from blood, taken in a trial of the OX40 agonist ivuxolimab. The CDR3 DNA reads as TGTGCCACCAGCAGAGCGACAGGGGTTTCCTACGAGCAGTACTTC. Translated, it gives CATSRATGVSYEQYF.